This paragraph reports one TCR beta chain. As yet, its antigen is unknown. Profiled with immunoSEQ multiplex PCR; TCRdb holds only in-frame clones, not every one. The data show around 120,000 clones, roughly 85% seen once. The data derive from a study of T cell responses to AZD1222 COVID-19 vaccine. Study findings and constraints: Regions 160-218 and 743-854 dominated among vaccine-associated CD4 TCRs spanning spike. Baseline serology detected seropositivity in only six or seven AZD1222 recipients. There were repertoire samples only from the period after the peak T cell response.

The V gene's germline CDR1 is MDHEN and CDR2 SYDVKM. V gave up 0 bases and J gave up 6 bases; unmatched junction bases: 9. This CDR3 spans 17 amino acids. The rearrangement links TRBV28 to TRBJ1-4; the match to TRBD1 covers 8 bases. The TCR originated in an adult in good health. The material sequenced was peripheral blood, taken on day 0 of MenACWY control vaccination. The CDR3 loop is CASSLWGALGQDEKLFF. The CDR3 nucleotides are TGTGCCAGCAGTTTATGGGGAGCGCTGGGACAGGATGAAAAACTGTTTTTT. Full variable domain (rest looked up from reference TRBV28 and TRBJ1-4): DVKVTQSSRYLVKRTGEKVFLECVQDMDHENMFWYRQDPGLGLRLIYFSYDVKMKEKGDIPEGYSVSREKKERFSLILESASTNQTSMYLCASSLWGALGQDEKLFFGSGTQLSVL.